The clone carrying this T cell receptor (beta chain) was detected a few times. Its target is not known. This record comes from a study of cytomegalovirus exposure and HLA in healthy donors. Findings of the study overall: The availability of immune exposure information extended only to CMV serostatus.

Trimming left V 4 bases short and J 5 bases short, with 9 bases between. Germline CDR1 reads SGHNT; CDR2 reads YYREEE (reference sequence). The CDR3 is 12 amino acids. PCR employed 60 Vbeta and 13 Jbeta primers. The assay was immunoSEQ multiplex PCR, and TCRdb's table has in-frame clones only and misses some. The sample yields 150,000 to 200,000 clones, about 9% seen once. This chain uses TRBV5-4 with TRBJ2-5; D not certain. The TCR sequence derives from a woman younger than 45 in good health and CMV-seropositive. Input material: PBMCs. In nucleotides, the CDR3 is TGTGCCAGCAGCGTAATGAGGGAGACCCAGTACTTC. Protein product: CASSVMRETQYF.